This T cell receptor (beta chain) was documented in a study of T-cell reconstitution after alpha-beta-depleted transplantation in children. This clonotype came up a few times. Unique molecular identifiers were built into the TCRbeta library. From the PCR reads, TCRdb called clonotypes with MiXCR, one entry per CDR3 protein. This table has about 600,000 distinct CDR3 sequences, over 9.5% appearing once. V shed 5 bases and J 3 bases; nucleotides not matched to a gene: 8. This CDR3 has 15 residues. Germline loops: CDR1 SEHNR, CDR2 FQNEAQ (reference sequence). The sample consisted of PBMCs from the stem cell graft donor, taken from the stem cell graft. This clonotype was sampled from a human donor who donated a stem cell graft to a child with acute myeloid leukemia. The genes are TRBV7-9 and TRBJ2-7, with TRBD2 matching 9 bases. The CDR3, as DNA: TGTGCCAGCAGCCCCTCGACTAGCGGAGGCTACGAGCAGTACTTC. This encodes CASSPSTSGGYEQYF.